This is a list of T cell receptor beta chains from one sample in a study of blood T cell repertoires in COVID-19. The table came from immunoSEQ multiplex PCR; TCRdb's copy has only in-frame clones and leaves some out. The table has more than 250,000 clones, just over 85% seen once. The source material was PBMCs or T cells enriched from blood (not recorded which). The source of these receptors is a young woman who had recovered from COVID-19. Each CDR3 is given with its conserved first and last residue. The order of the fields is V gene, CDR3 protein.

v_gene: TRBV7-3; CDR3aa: CASSLVSGRAGAGELFF
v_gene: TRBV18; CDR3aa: CASSPPGLGSYEQYF
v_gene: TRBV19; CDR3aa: CASSILISKDTQYF
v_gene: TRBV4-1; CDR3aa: CASSQEKGRGYGYTF
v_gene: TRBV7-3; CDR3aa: CASSKEGLGANVLTF
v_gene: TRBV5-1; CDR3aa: CASSLSPDFEYEQYF
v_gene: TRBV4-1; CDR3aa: CASSQERQGIYEQYF
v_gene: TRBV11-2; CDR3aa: CASSSYTQTEHGLNTEAFF
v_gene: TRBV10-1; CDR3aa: CASSARIPRVYRNSNQPQHF
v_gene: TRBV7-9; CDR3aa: CASSLARAGRLGYTF
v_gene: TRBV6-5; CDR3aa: CASSFLTSGSTDTQYF
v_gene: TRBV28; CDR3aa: CASSLAGGASYGYTF
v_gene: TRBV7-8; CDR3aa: CASSPSGQLSYEQYF
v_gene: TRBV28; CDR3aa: CASSLSRGNSPLHF
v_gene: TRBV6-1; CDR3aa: CASSVAGGGTGELFF
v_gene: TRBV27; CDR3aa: CASSFRATSGRNEQFF
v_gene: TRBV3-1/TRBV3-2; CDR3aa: CASSPTSGVGGEQYF
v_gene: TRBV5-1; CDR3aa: CASSLTGGENSPLHF
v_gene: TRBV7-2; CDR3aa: CASSLVGGSRETQYF
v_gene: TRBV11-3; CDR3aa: CASSFARGTEAFF
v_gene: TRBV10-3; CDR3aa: CAISSHSASGGNTIYF
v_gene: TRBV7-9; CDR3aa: CATRGGTSTQQYF
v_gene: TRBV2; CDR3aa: CASSVGQPNEKLFF
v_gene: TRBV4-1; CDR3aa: CASSQPRDRHTGELFF
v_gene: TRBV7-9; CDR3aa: CASSLGPGGHYGYTF
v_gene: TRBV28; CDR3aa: CASSLASTPIYGYTF
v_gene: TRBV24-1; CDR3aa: CATSVPAGAQETQYF
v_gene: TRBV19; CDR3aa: CASSMGEPSTYNEQFF
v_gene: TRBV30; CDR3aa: CAWRRTSRADTQYF
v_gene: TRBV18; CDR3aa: CASSRTGGEVGYTF